This T cell receptor beta chain was sequenced for a study of CD8 T cells in Susac syndrome (dated by TCRdb to the late 2010s). Study-level background: Repertoire sequencing was used to test whether CD8+ T cell activation and differentiation in Susac syndrome was antigen driven. The full study reports these points: The TCR sequencing and HLA analysis was acknowledged to have included a relatively small number of individuals.

High-throughput TCR beta sequencing profiled peripheral blood CD8+ and CD4+ T cells from healthy donors, Susac syndrome patients and multiple sclerosis patients. The healthy donors served as controls matched for age and sex. CD8+ TEMRA cells were enriched by FACS, while bulk CD8+ and CD4+ T cells were purified by magnetic negative isolation. Blood was drawn into EDTA tubes, processed within 24 hours, and PBMCs were isolated by density gradient centrifugation. PBMCs intended for TCR sequencing were frozen in liquid nitrogen and were later thawed in a 37 degrees C water bath. The sorted or isolated CD4+, CD8+ and CD8+ TEMRA cells reached a purity of at least 90%. RNA was extracted with the RNeasy kit and about 0.5 to 1 ug was reverse transcribed using random hexamers. The immunoSEQ multiplex PCR assay, covering 54 Vbeta and 13 Jbeta segments, was used to amplify TCR beta CDR3 regions. Bias from PCR amplification was corrected by using a synthetic template baseline for primer optimization and for computational correction. As for the original processing: Only productive sequences were kept, with reads annotated to V, D and J genes according to IMGT and analyzed in immunoSEQ Analyzer. To calculate clonality, Shannon entropy was normalized by log2 of the number of productive unique sequences and then subtracted from one. For each patient and control, public and private clones were evaluated within the 100 most prevalent clones. A clone was defined as Susac-specific if it was absent from the healthy and MS cohorts, from over a thousand published viral clones and from other ImmuneACCESS disease sequences. Using fastp trimming at Q25 and MiXCR clonotype assembly, TCRdb reanalyzed the public sequencing data and kept in-frame beta chains. Each CDR3 protein appears once, grouped with its most common genes and DNA. TCRdb, not the original authors, processed these V and J calls. The sample table shows 150,000 to 200,000 distinct CDR3 sequences, and over 85% are seen once. Around 0.14% of the sample goes to the ten largest clones.

Turning to this clonotype: The antigen it binds to is not known. There are no base qualities to consult, and no much larger clone falls within one base.

From the cysteine up to the phenylalanine, the CDR3 has a length of 15 residues. Only the CDR3 DNA is retained, 45 bases long and in frame from the first base. The germline V and J ends show losses of 0 bases and 5 bases respectively, and no gene match explains 6 bases of the junction. According to the germline V gene, CDR1 reads SGHTA and CDR2 reads FQGNSA. The V and J segments used are TRBV7-2 and TRBJ2-5; TRBD2 fits 7 bases in the junction. Sequencing input: CD4+ T cells from PBMCs. This receptor was obtained from a human donor in good health. The CDR3 protein sequence reads: CASSLAAGVAETQYF. The DNA sequence is given as TGTGCCAGCAGCTTAGCTGCGGGGGTGGCGGAGACCCAGTACTTC.